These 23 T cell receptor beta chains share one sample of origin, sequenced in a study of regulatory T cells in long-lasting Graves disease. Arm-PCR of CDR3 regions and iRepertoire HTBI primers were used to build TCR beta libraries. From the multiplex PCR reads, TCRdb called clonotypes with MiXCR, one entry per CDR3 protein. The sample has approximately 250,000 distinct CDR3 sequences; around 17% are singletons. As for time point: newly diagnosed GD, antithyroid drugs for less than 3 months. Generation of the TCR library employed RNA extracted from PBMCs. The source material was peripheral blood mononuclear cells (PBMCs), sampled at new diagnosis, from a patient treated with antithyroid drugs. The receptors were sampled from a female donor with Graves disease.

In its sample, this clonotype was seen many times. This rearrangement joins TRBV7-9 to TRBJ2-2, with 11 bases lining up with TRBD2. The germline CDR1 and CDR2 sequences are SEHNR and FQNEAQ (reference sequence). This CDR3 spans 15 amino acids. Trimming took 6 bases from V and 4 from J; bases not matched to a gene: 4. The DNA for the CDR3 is TGTGCCAGCAGGGGGGGACTAGCGGCCACCGGGGAGCTGTTTTTT. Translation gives CASRGGLAATGELFF.

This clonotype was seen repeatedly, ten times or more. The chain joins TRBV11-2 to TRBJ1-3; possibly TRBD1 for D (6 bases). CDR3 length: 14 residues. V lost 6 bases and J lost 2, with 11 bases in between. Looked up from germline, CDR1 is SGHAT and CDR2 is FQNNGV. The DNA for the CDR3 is TGTGCCAGCAGGACAGGTCCGGCTGGAAACACCATATATTTT. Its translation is CASRTGPAGNTIYF.

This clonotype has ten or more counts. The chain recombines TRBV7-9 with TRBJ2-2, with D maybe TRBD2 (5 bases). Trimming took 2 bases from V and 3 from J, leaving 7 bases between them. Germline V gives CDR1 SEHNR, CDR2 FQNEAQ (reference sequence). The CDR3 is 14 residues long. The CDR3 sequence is CASSLLGDTGELFF. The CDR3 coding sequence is TGTGCCAGCAGCTTACTGGGAGACACCGGGGAGCTGTTTTTT.

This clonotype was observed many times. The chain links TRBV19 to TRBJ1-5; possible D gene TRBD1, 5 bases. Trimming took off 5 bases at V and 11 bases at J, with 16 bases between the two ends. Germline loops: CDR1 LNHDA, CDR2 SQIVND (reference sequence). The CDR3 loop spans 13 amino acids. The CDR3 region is CASSRDSIGSQHF. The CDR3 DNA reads TGTGCCAGTAGTCGGGACTCCATAGGGTCCCAGCATTTT.

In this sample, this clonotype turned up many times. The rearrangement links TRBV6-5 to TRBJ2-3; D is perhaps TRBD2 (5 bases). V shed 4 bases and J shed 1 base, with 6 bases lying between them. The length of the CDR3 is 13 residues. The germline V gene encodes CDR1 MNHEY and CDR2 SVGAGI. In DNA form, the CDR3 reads TGTGCCAGCAGTTTGGAGGGCACAGATACGCAGTATTTT. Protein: CASSLEGTDTQYF.

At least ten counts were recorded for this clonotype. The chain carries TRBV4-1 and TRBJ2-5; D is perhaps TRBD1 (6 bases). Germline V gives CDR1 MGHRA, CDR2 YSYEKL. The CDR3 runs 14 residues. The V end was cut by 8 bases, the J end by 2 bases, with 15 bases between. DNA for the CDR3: TGCGCCAGCGCCAGGGGCGTGGGACAAGAGACCCAGTACTTC. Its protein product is CASARGVGQETQYF.

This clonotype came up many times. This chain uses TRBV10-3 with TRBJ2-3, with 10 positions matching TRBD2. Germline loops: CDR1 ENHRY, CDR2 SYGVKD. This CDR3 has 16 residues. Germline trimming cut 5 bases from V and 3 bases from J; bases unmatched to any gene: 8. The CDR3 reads CAISSSGTSETDTQYF. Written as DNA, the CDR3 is TGTGCCATCAGTTCCTCCGGGACTAGCGAGACAGATACGCAGTATTTT.

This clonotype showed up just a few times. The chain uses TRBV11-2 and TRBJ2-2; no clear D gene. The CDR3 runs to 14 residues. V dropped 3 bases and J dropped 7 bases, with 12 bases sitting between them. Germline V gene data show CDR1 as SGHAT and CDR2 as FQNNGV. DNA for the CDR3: TGTGCCAGCAGCTTGAGCGCACCCGGCGGGGAGCTGTTTTTT. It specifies CASSLSAPGGELFF.

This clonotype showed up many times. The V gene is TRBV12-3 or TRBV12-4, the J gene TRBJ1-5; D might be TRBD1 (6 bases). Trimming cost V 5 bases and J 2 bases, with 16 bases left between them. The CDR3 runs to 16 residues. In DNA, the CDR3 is TGTGCCAGCAGTGATCAGGGGAGTAATGGCAATCAGCCCCAGCATTTT. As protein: CASSDQGSNGNQPQHF.

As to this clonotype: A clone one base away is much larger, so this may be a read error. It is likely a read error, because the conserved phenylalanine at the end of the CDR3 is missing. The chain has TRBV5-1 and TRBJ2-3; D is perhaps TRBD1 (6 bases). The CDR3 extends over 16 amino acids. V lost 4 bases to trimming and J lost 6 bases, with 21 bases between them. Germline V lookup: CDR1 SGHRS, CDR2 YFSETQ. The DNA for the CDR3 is TGCGCCAGCAGCCAAGATTGGGTCGGCCAGGGGGATACGCAGTATGTT. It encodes CASSQDWVGQGDTQYV.

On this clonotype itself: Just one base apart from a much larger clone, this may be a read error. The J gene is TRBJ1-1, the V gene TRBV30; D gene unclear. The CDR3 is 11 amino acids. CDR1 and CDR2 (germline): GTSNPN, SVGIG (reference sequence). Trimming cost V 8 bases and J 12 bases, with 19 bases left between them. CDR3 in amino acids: CAGRRAGWTFF. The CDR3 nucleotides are TGTGCCGGAAGGAGGGCGGGTTGGACTTTCTTT. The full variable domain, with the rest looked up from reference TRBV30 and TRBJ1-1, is SQTIHQWPATLVQPVGSPLSLECTVEGTSNPNLYWYRQAAGRGLQLLFYSVGIGQISSEVPQNLSASRPQDRQFILSSKKLLLSDSGFYLCAGRRAGWTFFGQGTRLTVV.

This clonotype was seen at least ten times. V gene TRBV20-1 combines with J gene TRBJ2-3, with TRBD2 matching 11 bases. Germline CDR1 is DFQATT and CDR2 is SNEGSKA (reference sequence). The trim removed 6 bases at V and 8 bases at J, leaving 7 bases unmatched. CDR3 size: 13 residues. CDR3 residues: CSALAGGRGTQYF. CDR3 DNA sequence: TGCAGTGCCTTAGCGGGAGGGCGGGGTACGCAGTATTTT.

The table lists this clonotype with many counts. CDR3 residues: CASRPRGRGDTQYF. Written as DNA, the CDR3 is TGTGCCAGCAGGCCTCGCGGGCGGGGAGATACGCAGTATTTT. The chain joins TRBV6-2 or TRBV6-3 to TRBJ2-3; D might be TRBD2 (6 bases). CDR3 size: 14 residues. V lost 6 bases and J 5 bases, leaving 15 bases between the germline ends. Germline values: CDR1 MNHEY, CDR2 SVGEGT.

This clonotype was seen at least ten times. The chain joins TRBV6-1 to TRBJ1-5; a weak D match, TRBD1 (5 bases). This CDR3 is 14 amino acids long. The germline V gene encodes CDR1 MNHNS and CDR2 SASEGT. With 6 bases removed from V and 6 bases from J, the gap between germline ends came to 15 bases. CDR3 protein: CASSRDFVGQPQHF. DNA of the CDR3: TGTGCCAGCAGCCGGGACTTTGTGGGTCAGCCCCAGCATTTT.

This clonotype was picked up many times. The CDR3 loop reads CATSDSRGRRTEAFF. CDR3 bases: TGTGCCACCAGTGATTCCAGGGGGCGGAGGACTGAAGCTTTCTTT. This chain connects TRBV24-1 to TRBJ1-1, with TRBD1 identical over 8 bases. The CDR3 runs to 15 residues. With V trimmed by 2 bases and J by 5 bases, 6 bases remained unmatched. Germline CDR1 KGHDR, CDR2 SFDVKD.

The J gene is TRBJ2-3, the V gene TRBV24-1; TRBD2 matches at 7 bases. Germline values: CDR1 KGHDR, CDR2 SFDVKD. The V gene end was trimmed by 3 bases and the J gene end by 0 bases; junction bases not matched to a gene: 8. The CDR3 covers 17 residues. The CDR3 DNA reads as TGTGCCACCAGTGATAAGGGGCTAGCGGACAGCACAGATACGCAGTATTTT. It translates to CATSDKGLADSTDTQYF.

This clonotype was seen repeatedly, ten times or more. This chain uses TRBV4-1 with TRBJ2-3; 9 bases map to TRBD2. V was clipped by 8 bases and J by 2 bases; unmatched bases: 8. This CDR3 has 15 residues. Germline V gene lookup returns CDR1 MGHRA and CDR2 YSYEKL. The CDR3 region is CASQRASGTTDTQYF. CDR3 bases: TGCGCCAGCCAACGTGCTAGCGGGACCACAGATACGCAGTATTTT.

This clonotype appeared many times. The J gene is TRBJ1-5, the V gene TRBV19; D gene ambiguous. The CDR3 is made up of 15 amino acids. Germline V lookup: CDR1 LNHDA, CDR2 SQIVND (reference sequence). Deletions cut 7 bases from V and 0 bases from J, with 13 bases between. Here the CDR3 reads CASIPVGYSNQPQHF. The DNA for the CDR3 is TGTGCCAGTATTCCCGTGGGCTATAGCAATCAGCCCCAGCATTTT.

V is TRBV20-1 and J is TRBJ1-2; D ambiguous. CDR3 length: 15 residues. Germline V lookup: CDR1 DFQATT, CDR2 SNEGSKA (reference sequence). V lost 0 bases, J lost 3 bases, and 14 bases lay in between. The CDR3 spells CSAREWEGGDYGYTF. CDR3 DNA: TGCAGTGCTAGAGAATGGGAGGGTGGGGACTATGGCTACACCTTC.

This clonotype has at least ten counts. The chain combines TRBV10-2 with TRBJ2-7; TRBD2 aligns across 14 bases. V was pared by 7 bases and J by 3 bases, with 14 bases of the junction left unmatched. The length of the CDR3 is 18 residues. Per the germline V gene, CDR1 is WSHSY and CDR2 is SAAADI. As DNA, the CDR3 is TGCGCCAGCAAACTAGGGACTAGCGGGAGTTTTGACAACTACGAGCAGTACTTC. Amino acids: CASKLGTSGSFDNYEQYF.

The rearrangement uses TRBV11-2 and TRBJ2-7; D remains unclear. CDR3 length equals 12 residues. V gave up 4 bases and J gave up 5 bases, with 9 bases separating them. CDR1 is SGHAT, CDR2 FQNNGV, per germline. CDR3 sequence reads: CASSSDTHEQYF. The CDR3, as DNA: TGTGCCAGCAGCTCAGATACCCACGAGCAGTACTTC. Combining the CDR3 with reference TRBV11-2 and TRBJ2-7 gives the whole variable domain EAGVAQSPRYKIIEKRQSVAFWCNPISGHATLYWYQQILGQGPKLLIQFQNNGVVDDSQLPKDRFSAERLKGVDSTLKIQPAKLEDSAVYLCASSSDTHEQYFGPGTRLTVT.

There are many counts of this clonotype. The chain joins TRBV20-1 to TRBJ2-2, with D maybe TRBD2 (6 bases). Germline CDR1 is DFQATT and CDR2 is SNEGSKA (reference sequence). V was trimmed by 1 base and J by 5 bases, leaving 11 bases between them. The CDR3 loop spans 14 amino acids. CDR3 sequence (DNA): TGCAGTGCTAGAGGGGGAGGATGGACCGGGGAGCTGTTTTTT. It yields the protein CSARGGGWTGELFF.

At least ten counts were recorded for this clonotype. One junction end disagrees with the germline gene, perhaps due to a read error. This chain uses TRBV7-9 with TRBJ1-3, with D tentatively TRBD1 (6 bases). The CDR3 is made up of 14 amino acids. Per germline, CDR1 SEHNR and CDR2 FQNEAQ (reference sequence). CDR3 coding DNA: TGCGCCAGCAGCGAAGGGGGATCTGGAAACACCATATATTTT. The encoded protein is CASSEGGSGNTIYF.